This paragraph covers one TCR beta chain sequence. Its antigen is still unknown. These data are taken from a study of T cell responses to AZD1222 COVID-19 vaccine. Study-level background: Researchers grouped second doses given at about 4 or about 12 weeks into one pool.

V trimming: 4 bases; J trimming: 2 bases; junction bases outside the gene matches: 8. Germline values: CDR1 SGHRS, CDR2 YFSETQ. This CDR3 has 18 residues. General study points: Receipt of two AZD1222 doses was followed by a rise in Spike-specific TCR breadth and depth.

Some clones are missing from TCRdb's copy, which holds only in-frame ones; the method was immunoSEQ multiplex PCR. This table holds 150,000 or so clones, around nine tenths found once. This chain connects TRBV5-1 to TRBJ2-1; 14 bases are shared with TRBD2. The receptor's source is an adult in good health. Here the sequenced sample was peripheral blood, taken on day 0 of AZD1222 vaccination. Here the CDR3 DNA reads TGCGCCAGCAGCGTCGGACTAGCGGGGGGCCTGCCCTACAATGAGCAGTTCTTC. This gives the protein CASSVGLAGGLPYNEQFF.